These T cell receptor beta chains were read from a single sample in a study of PD-L1 blockade in urothelial cancer. Sequenced by immunoSEQ multiplex PCR; TCRdb stores in-frame clones only, minus some. The profile shows 100,000 or so clones, roughly nine tenths of them singletons. Sequencing was performed on PBMCs, taken around atezolizumab (anti-PD-L1) treatment. Receptors originate from a woman older than 75 with urothelial cancer. CDR3s include the opening cysteine and the closing phenylalanine or tryptophan. Each record gives: clone size, V gene, D gene, J gene, CDR3 DNA, CDR3 protein. The D gene is left open where the match is weak. Size values are once, few and many counts, or a class for expanded clones, and some rows have none.

-	TRBV27	TRBD1	TRBJ1-2	TGTGCCAGCAGTCCACAGGGGGCGCTTTACTATGGCTACACCTTC	CASSPQGALYYGYTF
-	TRBV11-3	TRBD2	TRBJ2-7	TGTGCCAGCAGCTTAGGTGGGACTAGCGGGAGCTACGAGCAGTACTTC	CASSLGGTSGSYEQYF
-	TRBV7-2	TRBD2	TRBJ2-1	TGTGCCAGCAGCTTAGAGGGACTAGCGGGGAGCTCCTACAATGAGCAGTTCTTC	CASSLEGLAGSSYNEQFF
-	TRBV6-6	-	TRBJ1-5	TGTGCCAGCAGACCCGGCAAGAGGCAGCCCCAGCATTTT	CASRPGKRQPQHF
-	TRBV9	TRBD1	TRBJ2-1	TGTGCCAGCAGTGCAGCAAGGACAGGGAGGTTTAACAATGAGCAGTTCTTC	CASSAARTGRFNNEQFF
few	TRBV6-1	TRBD2	TRBJ2-1	TGTGCCAGCCTCTTAGCGGGCCTCTACAATGAGCAGTTCTTC	CASLLAGLYNEQFF
-	TRBV10-2	TRBD2	TRBJ2-7	TGCGCCAGCAGTGAGCACGGGCGGGAGGGAGGCGAGCAGTACTTC	CASSEHGREGGEQYF
-	TRBV27	TRBD1	TRBJ1-5	TGTGCCAGTCAGGGGGTCGGCGGCAATCAGCCCCAGCATTTT	CASQGVGGNQPQHF
-	TRBV6-5	TRBD1	TRBJ2-7	TGTGCCAGCAGGCCTGGGACAGGGACCTACGAGCAGTACTTC	CASRPGTGTYEQYF
-	TRBV2	TRBD2	TRBJ2-5	TGTGCCAGCAGTGAGCCTAGCGGGAGAGAGACCCAGTACTTC	CASSEPSGRETQYF
-	TRBV2	TRBD2	TRBJ2-3	TGTGGCACTCGGGGGGCTAGCGGGATCGATACGCAGTATTTT	CGTRGASGIDTQYF
-	TRBV9	TRBD2	TRBJ2-1	TGTGCCAGCAGCGTAGCGGGAGGGGTCTACAATGAGCAGTTCTTC	CASSVAGGVYNEQFF
-	TRBV19	TRBD2	TRBJ2-3	TGTGCCAGTAGTGGCGGGAGGGGAGATACGCAGTATTTT	CASSGGRGDTQYF
many	TRBV10-1	-	TRBJ1-1	TGCGCCAGCAGCGCGGACACCACTGAAGCTTTCTTT	CASSADTTEAFF
-	TRBV9	-	TRBJ2-1	TGTGCCAGCAGCGGGAGGGACTCCTACAATGAGCAGTTCTTC	CASSGRDSYNEQFF
-	TRBV14	TRBD1	TRBJ1-2	TGTGCCAGCAGCCAAGCGGGACAGGGGCACTATGGCTACACCTTC	CASSQAGQGHYGYTF
-	TRBV19	TRBD1	TRBJ1-2	TGTGCCAGTAGTCGTGGACAGGGGCCCGGCTACACCTTC	CASSRGQGPGYTF
once	TRBV28	-	TRBJ1-5	TGTGCCAGCAGTGCTACAGGGAGGGGGCAGCCCCAGCATTTT	CASSATGRGQPQHF
-	TRBV15	TRBD1	TRBJ1-1	TGTGCCACCAGCAGAGAGACACAGGGGGTCGGAACTGAAGCTTTCTTT	CATSRETQGVGTEAFF
-	TRBV6-1	TRBD1	TRBJ2-7	TGTGCCAGCAGTGAAATAAGGCCGACAGGGCGGACCTACGAGCAGTACTTC	CASSEIRPTGRTYEQYF
-	TRBV15	-	TRBJ2-1	TGTGCCACCAGCAGAGGGGACTTCTCCTACAATGAGCAGTTCTTC	CATSRGDFSYNEQFF
-	TRBV28	-	TRBJ1-2	TGTGCCAGCAGCCAGTATGGCTACACCTTC	CASSQYGYTF
once	TRBV9	-	TRBJ2-7	TGTGCCAGCAGCGTAAGGGGGGGTGAGCAGTACTTC	CASSVRGGEQYF
-	TRBV20-1	-	TRBJ1-2	TGCAGTGCTGAGGGGGACTATGGCTACACCTTC	CSAEGDYGYTF
-	TRBV5-4	-	TRBJ2-5	TGTGCCAGCAGCTTGGCGGAGACCCAGTACTTC	CASSLAETQYF
-	TRBV29-1	-	TRBJ2-6	TGCAGCGTTGGGGTAGGGAGCTCTGGGGCCAACGTCCTGACTTTC	CSVGVGSSGANVLTF
-	TRBV10-1	TRBD2	TRBJ2-3	TGCGCCAGCAGTGACCCCGGTAGCGGGTGGACCGATACGCAGTATTTT	CASSDPGSGWTDTQYF
-	TRBV27	-	TRBJ1-2	TGTGCCAGCAGAGGAGGGGTGGACTATGGCTACACCTTC	CASRGGVDYGYTF
-	TRBV19	-	TRBJ1-1	TGTGCCAGTAGTATAGAAGGAGGGACTGAAGCTTTCTTT	CASSIEGGTEAFF
-	TRBV28	TRBD1	TRBJ1-2	TGTGCCAGCAGTACCCAGGGGGCGTCTTTCTATGGCTACACCTTC	CASSTQGASFYGYTF
-	TRBV5-1	TRBD2	TRBJ2-4	TGCGCCAGCAGCCCCGGGACTAGCGGGAGTATGAACATTCAGTACTTC	CASSPGTSGSMNIQYF
-	TRBV10-2	-	TRBJ2-7	TGCGCCAGCAGTGAGATGGGAGGACGCCTGAGGTACGAGCAGTACTTC	CASSEMGGRLRYEQYF
few	TRBV6-4	-	TRBJ2-2	TGTGCCAGCAGTGAAGGGGTAACCGGGGAGCTGTTTTTT	CASSEGVTGELFF
few	TRBV2	TRBD2	TRBJ2-7	TGTGCCAGCAGCGGACTAGCGGGTTACGAGCAGTACTTC	CASSGLAGYEQYF
few	TRBV6-5	TRBD2	TRBJ2-7	TGTGCCAGCATTTCGGGACTAGCGGGAGGTCCCTGGTACTTC	CASISGLAGGPWYF
-	TRBV27	TRBD2	TRBJ2-1	TGTGCCAGCAGTCCTACTAGCGGTAAGCAGTTCTTC	CASSPTSGKQFF
-	TRBV7-8	TRBD1	TRBJ1-2	TGTGCCAGCAGCTCCGGGACAGGGCTCTACACCTTC	CASSSGTGLYTF
-	TRBV19	-	TRBJ2-6	TGTGCCAGTAGGTTAGGGGGCTCTGGGGCCAACGTCCTGACTTTC	CASRLGGSGANVLTF
-	TRBV5-1	TRBD1	TRBJ1-5	TGCGCCAGCAGCTTGGGACAGGGTGACCAGCCCCAGCATTTT	CASSLGQGDQPQHF
-	TRBV5-1	-	TRBJ1-1	TGCGCCAGCAGCTTGGGCAGGCGCATGAACACTGAAGCTTTCTTT	CASSLGRRMNTEAFF
-	TRBV7-2	TRBD1	TRBJ1-5	TGTGCCAGCAGCTTGGACAGGGGGGTCATTCAGCCCCAGCATTTT	CASSLDRGVIQPQHF
-	TRBV2	TRBD1	TRBJ2-2	TGTGCCAGCAGTGAAAGGCAGGGGGTCGGGGAGCTGTTTTTT	CASSERQGVGELFF
-	TRBV28	-	TRBJ1-5	TGTGCCAGCAGTTTCGGACAGTTTTATCAGCCCCAGCATTTT	CASSFGQFYQPQHF
-	TRBV6-1	-	TRBJ1-2	TGTGCCAGCAGTGAAAACGGGTGGGGGGTATCTGGCTACACCTTC	CASSENGWGVSGYTF
-	TRBV18	TRBD1	TRBJ1-1	TGTGCCAGCTCACTTCTACCAATAGGGACAGGGGGTTATAATACTGAAGCTTTCTTT	CASSLLPIGTGGYNTEAFF
-	TRBV19	TRBD2	TRBJ2-3	TGTGCCAGTACCACCCGAGTTGCGGGAGGCACAGATACGCAGTATTTT	CASTTRVAGGTDTQYF
-	TRBV18	-	TRBJ2-7	TGTGCCAGCTCACCACCCCAGGGTTTCTACGAGCAGTACTTC	CASSPPQGFYEQYF
-	TRBV7-2	-	TRBJ1-4	TGTGCCAGCAGCTTATTCAGGAATGAAAAACTGTTTTTT	CASSLFRNEKLFF
-	TRBV28	-	TRBJ2-7	TGTGCCAGCAGTCAGAAACAGGGTAGGGTTCGCAGCGAGCAGTACTTC	CASSQKQGRVRSEQYF
-	TRBV5-4	-	TRBJ1-1	TGTGCCAGCAGCTTGCGGACAGCGAACACTGAAGCTTTCTTT	CASSLRTANTEAFF
-	TRBV25-1	-	TRBJ2-4	TGTGCCAGCAGTGGGCGGACTGGAGCCAAAAACATTCAGTACTTC	CASSGRTGAKNIQYF
-	TRBV27	TRBD2	TRBJ2-5	TGTGCCAGCAGTTTATGGGAAGCGGGAGTCGAGACCCAGTACTTC	CASSLWEAGVETQYF